Listed here are 27 T cell receptor beta chains from one sample, sequenced in a study of T cells after yellow fever vaccination. TCRdb reanalysed the 5' RACE reads using MiXCR and keeps one entry per CDR3 protein. The repertoire holds about 260,000 distinct CDR3 sequences, with 5.2% as singletons. Sequences were derived from CD4+ T cells sorted from PBMCs, sampled on the day of the yellow fever booster vaccination. Receptors originate from a man younger than 30 who received the YFV17D yellow fever vaccine.

The chain is built from TRBV10-3 and TRBJ1-5, with 9 bases aligning to TRBD1. The CDR3 runs 13 residues. Germline values: CDR1 ENHRY, CDR2 SYGVKD. With 10 bases clipped from V and 1 base from J, the junction kept 2 bases outside the gene matches. As DNA, the CDR3 is TGTGCCACCGGACAGGGGAGCAATCAGCCCCAGCATTTT. Translating gives CATGQGSNQPQHF.

The table lists this clonotype with a few counts. The chain carries TRBV30 and TRBJ1-2; D is perhaps TRBD1 (6 bases). CDR1 and CDR2 from the germline V gene are GTSNPN and SVGIG (reference sequence). The CDR3 contains 11 residues. Trimming took 6 bases from V and 4 from J, leaving 9 bases between them. CDR3 sequence (DNA): TGTGCCTGCCAGGGGACCTATGGCTACACCTTC. This codes for CACQGTYGYTF. The full variable domain, completed using reference TRBV30 and TRBJ1-2, is SQTIHQWPATLVQPVGSPLSLECTVEGTSNPNLYWYRQAAGRGLQLLFYSVGIGQISSEVPQNLSASRPQDRQFILSSKKLLLSDSGFYLCACQGTYGYTFGSGTRLTVV.

In this sample, this clonotype turned up a few times. The rearrangement joins TRBV7-9 to TRBJ2-3; weak D call: TRBD2 (5 bases). Germline V gene data show CDR1 as SEHNR and CDR2 as FQNEAQ (reference sequence). The CDR3 length is 15 residues. Trimming pared 1 base from V and 3 bases from J, leaving 11 bases between. The CDR3 reads CASSLDLRGTDTQYF. The DNA of the CDR3 is TGTGCCAGCAGCTTAGATTTGCGAGGGACAGATACGCAGTATTTT.

This clonotype was seen many times. This CDR3 reads CASSLERGEKLFF. CDR3 nucleotide sequence: TGTGCCAGCAGCTTAGAGAGGGGAGAAAAACTGTTTTTT. The chain is built from TRBV7-9 and TRBJ1-4, with D possibly TRBD1 on 5 matching bases. V dropped 1 base and J dropped 8 bases, with 8 bases sitting between them. The CDR3 is made up of 13 amino acids. CDR1 SEHNR and CDR2 FQNEAQ come from the germline V gene (reference sequence).

This clonotype appeared many times. The J gene is TRBJ2-5, the V gene TRBV7-2, with D tentatively TRBD2 (7 bases). Germline V gene lookup returns CDR1 SGHTA and CDR2 FQGNSA. This CDR3 spans 13 amino acids. The ends were cut back, 6 bases at V and 4 bases at J, with 12 bases in the middle. For the CDR3, the DNA is TGTGCCAGCAGGAGGGAGGGGGGAGAGACCCAGTACTTC. Protein sequence: CASRREGGETQYF.

The rearrangement links TRBV29-1 to TRBJ2-5; D perhaps matches TRBD2 (6 bases). The germline CDR1 and CDR2 sequences are SQVTM and ANQGSEA. The CDR3 length is 12 residues. Trimming took off 4 bases at V and 2 bases at J, with 8 bases between the two ends. This CDR3 is CSVVGRQETQYF. CDR3 nucleotides: TGCAGCGTTGTCGGGAGACAAGAGACCCAGTACTTC.

As to this clonotype: A clone one base away is much larger, so this may be a read error. J is TRBJ1-2 and V is TRBV2; 10 bases line up with TRBD1. J was trimmed by 2 bases and V by 5 bases; bases with no gene match: 2. This CDR3 region has 14 residues. CDR1 is SNHLY, CDR2 FYNNEI, per germline. CDR3 sequence: CASSTGQGNYGYTF. Written as DNA, the CDR3 is TGTGCCAGCAGTACGGGACAGGGGAACTATGGCTACACCTTC.

The table lists this clonotype with a few counts. V and J are TRBV5-5 and TRBJ2-7, with 10 bases that match TRBD1. V gave up 4 bases and J gave up 1 base; unmatched junction bases: 5. CDR1 SGHKS and CDR2 YYEKEE come from the germline V gene (reference sequence). The CDR3 totals 15 residues. DNA of the CDR3: TGTGCCAGCAGCCTCGGACAGGGGGTGTCCTACGAGCAGTACTTC. Translation gives CASSLGQGVSYEQYF.

This clonotype was counted a few times. The CDR3 nucleotides read TGTGCCAGCTCACCATCTAGCGAGACCTACGAGCAGTACGTC. It translates to CASSPSSETYEQYV. The chain combines TRBV18 with TRBJ2-7, with a weak D call TRBD2 (6 bases). The V end lost 2 bases, the J end lost 2 bases, and 10 bases lay between the germline ends. The CDR3 extends over 14 amino acids. In germline, CDR1 is KGHSH, CDR2 LQKENI.

This clonotype was counted at least ten times. The chain employs TRBV20-1 and TRBJ1-5, with D perhaps matching TRBD1 (5 bases). CDR1 is DFQATT, CDR2 SNEGSKA, per germline (reference sequence). The CDR3 is 12 residues long. V shed 6 bases and J shed 10 bases, with 16 bases lying between them. The CDR3: CSARPGGDPQHF. The DNA of the CDR3 is TGCAGTGCCAGACCGGGGGGAGATCCCCAGCATTTT.

In this sample, this clonotype turned up a few times. V usage is TRBV27 and J usage is TRBJ1-6, with D maybe TRBD1 (6 bases). Trimming removed 5 bases from V and 10 bases from J, with 21 bases in between. The germline V gene encodes CDR1 MNHEY and CDR2 SMNVEV (reference sequence). CDR3 size: 16 residues. The CDR3 sequence is CASSTVGGAPASPLHF. CDR3 in DNA: TGTGCCAGCAGTACAGTAGGGGGTGCACCCGCGTCACCCCTCCACTTT.

This clonotype was counted many times. The chain carries TRBV7-8 and TRBJ2-3, with D perhaps assigned TRBD1 or TRBD2 (7 bases each). The germline V gene has CDR1 SGHVS and CDR2 FQNEAQ. Trimming pared 5 bases from V and 3 bases from J, leaving 12 bases between. The CDR3 spans 14 residues. The CDR3 DNA reads as TGTGCCAGCAGCCGCAGGGGGGGTACAGATACGCAGTATTTT. Its protein product is CASSRRGGTDTQYF.

This clonotype has just a few counts. J is TRBJ1-1 and V is TRBV5-1; 7 bases match TRBD1. The CDR3 has 15 residues. Germline-derived CDR1 and CDR2 are SGHRS and YFSETQ. Losses at the gene ends were 3 bases for V and 0 bases for J; bases not matched to a gene: 5. The CDR3 here is CASSSTGTMNTEAFF. As DNA, the CDR3 is TGCGCCAGCAGCTCGACAGGGACCATGAACACTGAAGCTTTCTTT.

The chain is built from TRBV5-4 and TRBJ2-3; no clear D. V lost 5 bases and J lost 6, with 7 bases in between. CDR3 length: 11 residues. Germline-derived CDR1 and CDR2 are SGHNT and YYREEE (reference sequence). Here the CDR3 DNA reads TGTGCCAGCAGGGGTATGGATACGCAGTATTTT. Protein: CASRGMDTQYF. Combining the CDR3 with reference TRBV5-4 and TRBJ2-3 gives the whole variable domain ETGVTQSPTHLIKTRGQQVTLRCSSQSGHNTVSWYQQALGQGPQFIFQYYREEENGRGNFPPRFSGLQFPNYSSELNVNALELDDSALYLCASRGMDTQYFGPGTRLTVL.

This clonotype was recorded at least ten times. J is TRBJ2-1 and V is TRBV12-3 or TRBV12-4; D call uncertain. The CDR3 extends over 11 amino acids. V lost 3 bases, J lost 9 bases, and 6 bases lay in between. This chain's CDR3 is CASSLGGEQFF. Here the CDR3 DNA reads TGTGCCAGCAGTTTGGGCGGTGAGCAGTTCTTC.

V and J are TRBV4-3 and TRBJ2-7, with a weak D call TRBD2 (6 bases). Trimming removed 0 bases from V and 0 bases from J, with 15 bases in between. Germline V gene data show CDR1 as LGHNA and CDR2 as YSLEER. CDR3 length equals 17 residues. The CDR3 here is CASSQDRAAGYSYEQYF. The CDR3 DNA reads as TGCGCCAGCAGCCAAGATCGGGCGGCGGGGTACTCCTACGAGCAGTACTTC.

This rearrangement joins TRBV7-2 to TRBJ2-5; the D gene is possibly TRBD2 (5 bases). This CDR3 comprises 15 residues. With 2 bases removed from V and 4 bases from J, the gap between germline ends came to 14 bases. CDR1 and CDR2 (germline): SGHTA, FQGNSA. CDR3 nucleotide sequence: TGTGCCAGCAGCTTACGGTTACTAGGACGAGAGACCCAGTACTTC. This gives the protein CASSLRLLGRETQYF.

This clonotype was detected ten times or more. This chain uses TRBV5-4 with TRBJ2-5; no firm D call. The CDR3 covers 14 residues. Germline CDR1 SGHNT, CDR2 YYREEE (reference sequence). V was shortened by 0 bases and J by 2 bases, with 8 bases between the two germline ends. CDR3 bases: TGTGCCAGCAGCTTGGACTTAGGGCAAGAGACCCAGTACTTC. It yields the protein CASSLDLGQETQYF.

This clonotype showed up many times. The V gene is TRBV6-2 or TRBV6-3, the J gene TRBJ2-3; D may be TRBD2 (5 bases). Trimming left V 5 bases short and J 0 bases short, with 9 bases between. Germline CDR1 is MNHEY and CDR2 is SVGEGT. The CDR3 totals 14 residues. CDR3 sequence reads: CASSHRTSTDTQYF. Written as DNA, the CDR3 is TGTGCCAGCAGTCACCGGACTAGCACAGATACGCAGTATTTT.

This clonotype was seen ten or more times. The chain carries TRBV5-5 and TRBJ2-1; 9 bases map to TRBD1. Germline V CDR1 and CDR2: SGHKS, YYEKEE (reference sequence). V shed 5 bases and J 6 bases; nucleotides not matched to a gene: 3. This CDR3 is 13 amino acids long. CDR3 in DNA: TGTGCCAGCAGACAGGGGGCGATCAATGAGCAGTTCTTC. Amino acids: CASRQGAINEQFF.

The chain couples TRBV5-1 to TRBJ2-7; possible D gene TRBD1, 6 bases. The CDR3 totals 13 residues. CDR1 is SGHRS and CDR2 is YFSETQ in the germline V gene. The V gene lost 4 bases and the J gene lost 6 bases, with 14 bases spanning the gap. CDR3 sequence reads: CASSPQGLGEQYV. As DNA, the CDR3 is TGCGCCAGCAGCCCACAGGGCCTCGGCGAGCAGTACGTC.

V usage is TRBV7-9 and J usage is TRBJ1-1; 7 nucleotides line up with TRBD1. Trimming at V came to 1 base and at J to 8 bases, leaving 7 bases not matched to a gene. CDR3 length: 14 amino acids. Germline assignment: CDR1 SEHNR and CDR2 FQNEAQ (reference sequence). CDR3: CASSLVRQGVEAFF. The CDR3 bases are TGTGCCAGCAGCTTAGTCCGACAGGGCGTAGAAGCTTTCTTT.

V is TRBV10-3 and J is TRBJ1-1; D is unresolved. Germline CDR1 and CDR2: ENHRY and SYGVKD. V dropped 4 bases and J dropped 2 bases, with 8 bases sitting between them. This CDR3 is 13 amino acids long. This CDR3 is CAISASGNTEAFF. CDR3 in DNA: TGTGCCATCAGTGCTTCTGGCAACACTGAAGCTTTCTTT.

The CDR3 DNA sequence: TGTGCCAGTAAGGCCTATGCTACACACAATGAGCAGTTCTTC. This sequence encodes CASKAYATHNEQFF. The rearrangement uses TRBV19 and TRBJ2-1; D gene ambiguous. The V gene's germline CDR1 is LNHDA and CDR2 SQIVND (reference sequence). The CDR3 contains 14 residues. The V gene lost 7 bases and the J gene lost 5 bases, with 15 bases spanning the gap.

This clonotype was picked up many times. The rearrangement joins TRBV29-1 to TRBJ2-5; D may be TRBD1 (6 bases). Trimming pared 4 bases from V and 1 base from J, leaving 16 bases between. Germline V gene data show CDR1 as SQVTM and CDR2 as ANQGSEA. The CDR3 is made up of 15 amino acids. CDR3 residues: CSVGLFTGIQETQYF. CDR3 DNA: TGCAGCGTTGGACTATTCACAGGGATCCAAGAGACCCAGTACTTC. Using reference TRBV29-1 and TRBJ2-5 for the parts outside the CDR3, the full variable domain is SAVISQKPSRDICQRGTSLTIQCQVDSQVTMMFWYRQQPGQSLTLIATANQGSEATYESGFVIDKFPISRPNLTFSTLTVSNMSPEDSSIYLCSVGLFTGIQETQYFGPGTRLLVL.

CDR3 sequence: CSASPSFHNEQFF. CDR3 nucleotide sequence: TGCAGTGCTAGTCCCAGTTTCCACAATGAGCAGTTCTTC. The chain combines TRBV20-1 with TRBJ2-1; no clear D. The CDR3 contains 13 residues. The germline V gene encodes CDR1 DFQATT and CDR2 SNEGSKA (reference sequence). Trimming took 3 bases from V and 5 from J, leaving 11 bases between them.

The rearrangement uses TRBV6-6 and TRBJ2-5; 14 bases agree with TRBD2. The CDR3 spans 14 residues. Germline trimming cut 8 bases from V and 5 bases from J; bases unmatched to any gene: 4. Germline lookup yields CDR1 MNHNY and CDR2 SVGAGI (reference sequence). Here the CDR3 DNA reads TGTGCCAGCGAGACTAGCGGGGGGGGGGAGACCCAGTACTTC. Encoded protein: CASETSGGGETQYF.